The entry below gives a single T cell receptor beta chain sequence along with its context. This clonotype was seen repeatedly, ten times or more. There is no known antigen for this receptor. Nothing much larger sits one base from this clone, and base qualities are not available. The sample belongs to a study of T-cell reconstitution after alpha-beta-depleted transplantation in children (TCRdb year 2016). General notes on the study: T-cell immune reconstitution after TCRalphabeta/CD19-depleted allogeneic hematopoietic cell transplantation in children was quantitatively tracked in the study by means of TCR repertoire profiling. What the research found in general, with its limitations: The apparently early recovery of alphabetaT-cell counts about two months after transplant reportedly depended on only several hundred rapidly expanded clones that came from non-depleted graft cells. The frequencies of hyperexpanded clones fell over the following months, and after one year, T-cell counts and TCRbeta diversity were mostly attributed to newly produced T cells. In some patients, the high TCRbeta diversity seen at day 60 was put down to recipient T cells and intrathymic progenitors that had survived conditioning.

Reading the germline V gene gives CDR1 SGHTA and CDR2 FQGNSA. CDR3 length: 13 amino acids, cysteine to phenylalanine. Only the CDR3 DNA is retained, 39 bases long and in frame from the first base. Trimming at the junction amounts to 0 bases on V and 4 bases on J, and the germline ends lie 6 bases apart. Libraries were constructed by PCR. The sequencing machine was an Illumina HiSeq 2500. TCR library preparation used molecular barcoding, with unique molecular identifiers applied to normalize quantification of the TCRbeta repertoire. TCRdb trimmed public reads at Q25 via fastp, called clones via MiXCR and kept in-frame beta chains. Every CDR3 protein is listed once, alongside the most common genes and DNA of its rows. For this sample the table gives some 300,000 distinct CDR3 sequences, of which roughly 7.8% were detected only once. In total, the top ten clones hold 9.1% of the sample. The treatment or condition label corresponds to: allogeneic hematopoietic cell transplantation with graft depleted of TCRalphabeta T cells and CD19 B cells. Transplant recipients were children who received TCRalphabeta/CD19-depleted allogeneic hematopoietic cell grafts.

The source is a female patient aged 2-15 years who had a stem cell transplant for Fanconi anemia, so the T cells may come from the graft donor. The rearranged segments are TRBV7-2 and TRBJ1-2, with the D gene uncertain. Specimen: peripheral blood, collected 360 days after TCRalphabeta/CD19-depleted stem cell transplant. The CDR3 protein sequence reads: CASSLARFYGYTF. The base sequence is TGTGCCAGCAGCTTAGCGAGGTTCTATGGCTACACCTTC.